The 27 T cell receptor beta chains below all came from one sample that was sequenced in a study of T cell repertoires in cytomegalovirus infection. TCRdb analysed the reads with MiXCR anew, one entry per CDR3 protein. The sample comprises about 360,000 distinct CDR3 sequences, around a third of which are singletons, and approximately 13% rests with the top ten. No antigen has been assigned to these receptors. The sample was cultured PBMCs, taken from culture after CMV antigen stimulation. These receptor sequences come from a human donor in good health (CMV status not recorded). Some clones in this sample may be carry-over from other donors' samples.

V gene TRBV9 combines with J gene TRBJ2-2; unclear D gene. Between the trimmed V and J ends, which lost 0 bases and 7 bases, there was a span of 4 bases. CDR3 size: 12 residues. In germline, CDR1 is SGDLS, CDR2 YYNGEE. In nucleotides, the CDR3 is TGTGCCAGCAGCGTAGTCTTCGGGGAGCTGTTTTTT. It encodes CASSVVFGELFF.

This chain uses TRBV20-1 with TRBJ2-1; 9 nucleotides match TRBD2. J was trimmed by 6 bases and V by 6 bases; bases with no gene match: 9. The length of the CDR3 is 14 residues. The germline V gene encodes CDR1 DFQATT and CDR2 SNEGSKA (reference sequence). The CDR3 is CSAPTSGIVNEQFF. DNA of the CDR3: TGCAGTGCCCCGACTAGCGGTATTGTCAATGAGCAGTTCTTC.

This clonotype was found many times. V usage is TRBV7-2 and J usage is TRBJ1-1, with TRBD1 matching 8 bases. The germline V gene has CDR1 SGHTA and CDR2 FQGNSA. The CDR3 totals 13 residues. The junction had 4 bases not matched to a gene; V was cut back by 5 bases and J by 5 bases. The CDR3 loop is CASSRTGYTEAFF. For the CDR3, the DNA is TGTGCCAGCAGCAGGACAGGGTATACTGAAGCTTTCTTT. Full variable domain (rest looked up from reference TRBV7-2 and TRBJ1-1): GAGVSQSPSNKVTEKGKDVELRCDPISGHTALYWYRQSLGQGLEFLIYFQGNSAPDKSGLPSDRFSAERTGGSVSTLTIQRTQQEDSAVYLCASSRTGYTEAFFGQGTRLTVV.

The chain is built from TRBV19 and TRBJ2-1; TRBD1 is a possible D gene (6 bases). The CDR3 is 13 residues long. The germline V gene has CDR1 LNHDA and CDR2 SQIVND (reference sequence). Trimming pared 7 bases from V and 3 bases from J, leaving 10 bases between. The CDR3 here is CASNKDSYNEQFF. The DNA for the CDR3 is TGTGCCAGTAATAAGGACAGCTACAATGAGCAGTTCTTC. The whole variable domain, remainder taken from reference TRBV19 and TRBJ2-1, is DGGITQSPKYLFRKEGQNVTLSCEQNLNHDAMYWYRQDPGQGLRLIYYSQIVNDFQKGDIAEGYSVSREKKESFPLTVTSAQKNPTAFYLCASNKDSYNEQFFGPGTRLTVL.

This chain connects TRBV19 to TRBJ1-3, with D uncertain. This CDR3 has 15 amino acids. Trimming took 6 bases from V and 0 from J, leaving 12 bases between them. In germline, CDR1 is LNHDA, CDR2 SQIVND (reference sequence). The DNA for the CDR3 is TGTGCCAGTAGGTCGAGGGAAAACTCTGGAAACACCATATATTTT. Encoded protein: CASRSRENSGNTIYF.

A few counts support this clonotype. This chain connects TRBV6-1 to TRBJ1-1, with 8 bases aligning to TRBD1. The CDR3 consists of 12 residues. From germline, CDR1 is MNHNS and CDR2 SASEGT. After removal of 3 bases from V and 10 bases from J, the junction contained 4 bases not matched to a gene. The CDR3 sequence: CASSDLGTGAFF. CDR3 nucleotide sequence: TGTGCCAGCAGTGACTTGGGGACAGGAGCTTTCTTT.

CDR3: CASSRYYNEQFF. CDR3 in DNA: TGTGCCAGCAGCAGGTACTACAATGAGCAGTTCTTC. This chain joins TRBV6-2 or TRBV6-3 and TRBJ2-1, with D hard to call. The CDR3 length is 12 residues. Trimming left V 6 bases short and J 3 bases short, with 6 bases between. The V gene's germline CDR1 is MNHEY and CDR2 SVGEGT.

This chain connects TRBV12-3 or TRBV12-4 to TRBJ1-1, with D uncertain. V was cut by 5 bases and J by 4 bases, with 8 bases left in between. This CDR3 has 12 residues. The CDR3 nucleotides are TGTGCCAGCAGTCCAACATCCACTGAAGCTTTCTTT. Translating gives CASSPTSTEAFF.

The CDR3 protein is CASSQEQGAGELFF. CDR3 in DNA: TGCGCCAGCAGCCAAGAACAGGGGGCCGGGGAGCTGTTTTTT. This chain uses TRBV4-1 with TRBJ2-2; 8 bases align to TRBD1. J was trimmed by 6 bases and V by 0 bases; bases with no gene match: 0. Germline lookup yields CDR1 MGHRA and CDR2 YSYEKL. There are 14 residues in the CDR3.

This clonotype was detected once. The chain couples TRBV6-8 to TRBJ2-1, with TRBD2 matching over 7 bases. This CDR3 has 19 residues. CDR1 is MNHGY and CDR2 is SAAAGT in the germline V gene. The trim removed 6 bases at V and 6 bases at J, leaving 23 bases unmatched. The CDR3, as DNA: TGTGCCAGCAGAGGGTTACGAGCGGGATCCCCTTTGGTGGCCAATGAGCAGTTCTTC. Protein product: CASRGLRAGSPLVANEQFF.

This clonotype was picked up a small number of times. This chain connects TRBV11-2 to TRBJ2-4; the D gene could be TRBD1 or TRBD2 (5 bases each). In germline, CDR1 is SGHAT, CDR2 FQNNGV. V gave up 6 bases and J gave up 5 bases, with 14 bases separating them. The CDR3 loop spans 14 amino acids. The CDR3 sequence is CASRGPKNENIQYF. The CDR3 nucleotides are TGTGCCAGCAGGGGACCCAAGAATGAAAACATTCAGTACTTC.

This clonotype was observed a handful of times. The CDR3 protein is CASTQGAGVTGELFF. Here the CDR3 DNA reads TGTGCCAGCACCCAGGGAGCGGGAGTCACCGGGGAGCTGTTTTTT. V is TRBV7-2 and J is TRBJ2-2, with 8 positions matching TRBD2. Germline CDR1 is SGHTA and CDR2 is FQGNSA. The CDR3 has 15 amino acids. J was trimmed by 4 bases and V by 7 bases; bases with no gene match: 8.

This clonotype was detected a few times. The chain is built from TRBV4-3 and TRBJ1-6; no reliable D call. This CDR3 is built from 16 residues. Germline assignment: CDR1 LGHNA and CDR2 YSLEER. Trimming cost V 2 bases and J 0 bases, with 8 bases left between them. CDR3 nucleotide sequence: TGCGCCAGCAGCCAATTCGATATCTCCTATAATTCACCCCTCCACTTT. This sequence encodes CASSQFDISYNSPLHF.

This clonotype was found a few times. CDR3 in amino acids: CASSFVVGAGASSYEQYV. CDR3 in DNA: TGTGCCAGCAGTTTCGTGGTGGGAGCGGGAGCCAGCTCCTACGAGCAGTACGTC. The chain links TRBV12-3 or TRBV12-4 to TRBJ2-7; 8 bases map to TRBD2. The CDR3 consists of 18 residues. V shed 3 bases, J shed 0 bases, and the junction held 13 bases outside the gene matches.

The chain couples TRBV11-1 to TRBJ2-1; TRBD2 agrees at 15 bases. The CDR3 spans 17 residues. J gave up 7 bases and V 0 bases, and 4 bases lay outside the gene matches. CDR1 and CDR2 from the germline V gene are SGHAT and FQDESV (reference sequence). For the CDR3, the DNA is TGTGCCAGCAGCTTAGCGGGACTAGCGGGAGGTAGGAATGAGCAGTTCTTC. This sequence encodes CASSLAGLAGGRNEQFF.

In its sample, this clonotype was seen once. CDR3: CASSAGTGEAYEQYF. In nucleotides, the CDR3 is TGTGCCAGCAGCGCCGGGACAGGGGAGGCCTACGAGCAGTACTTC. The V gene is TRBV7-3, the J gene TRBJ2-7; 10 bases match TRBD1. The CDR3 sequence is 15 residues long. V gave up 5 bases and J gave up 2 bases; unmatched junction bases: 6. The germline V gene has CDR1 SGHTA and CDR2 FQGTGA.

The gene calls are TRBV19 and TRBJ1-2; 10 bases are a match to TRBD1. With 3 bases clipped from V and 5 bases from J, the junction kept 0 bases outside the gene matches. This CDR3 has 13 amino acids. Germline V gene sequence: CDR1 LNHDA, CDR2 SQIVND (reference sequence). The CDR3 DNA reads as TGTGCCAGTAGTATGGACAGGGGGTATGGCTACACCTTC. It specifies CASSMDRGYGYTF.

The chain recombines TRBV4-1 with TRBJ2-3; 7 bases are a match to TRBD1. J gave up 3 bases and V 5 bases, and 11 bases lay outside the gene matches. Germline V lookup: CDR1 MGHRA, CDR2 YSYEKL. This CDR3 has 16 amino acids. CDR3 sequence reads: CASSIRQGEGTDTQYF. The CDR3 nucleotides read TGCGCCAGCAGCATAAGACAGGGCGAGGGGACAGATACGCAGTATTTT.

CDR3 residues: CASTAAASGKNEQFF. The CDR3 DNA reads as TGTGCCAGCACCGCCGCGGCTAGCGGGAAAAATGAGCAGTTCTTC. J is TRBJ2-1 and V is TRBV11-2; 9 bases map to TRBD2. The CDR3 extends over 15 amino acids. Looked up from germline, CDR1 is SGHAT and CDR2 is FQNNGV. V trimming: 7 bases; J trimming: 7 bases; junction bases outside the gene matches: 11. Combining the CDR3 with reference TRBV11-2 and TRBJ2-1 gives the whole variable domain EAGVAQSPRYKIIEKRQSVAFWCNPISGHATLYWYQQILGQGPKLLIQFQNNGVVDDSQLPKDRFSAERLKGVDSTLKIQPAKLEDSAVYLCASTAAASGKNEQFFGPGTRLTVL.

J is TRBJ1-2 and V is TRBV12-3 or TRBV12-4; the D is unclear. Trimming removed 4 bases at V and 0 bases at J, with 6 bases between. The CDR3 has 13 amino acids. CDR3 in DNA: TGTGCCAGCAGTTACGGCCCTAACTATGGCTACACCTTC. Amino acid sequence: CASSYGPNYGYTF.

V gene TRBV27 combines with J gene TRBJ1-5; tentative D call: TRBD1 (5 bases). CDR1 and CDR2 from the germline V gene are MNHEY and SMNVEV (reference sequence). V lost 5 bases and J 6 bases, leaving 20 bases between the germline ends. The CDR3 spans 16 residues. The CDR3, as DNA: TGTGCCAGCAGTCGTTGGGGGAGGGAGGAGGGTCAGCCCCAGCATTTT. Translated, it gives CASSRWGREEGQPQHF.

The gene calls are TRBV7-9 and TRBJ2-1; TRBD2 agrees at 8 bases. V lost 4 bases to trimming and J lost 3 bases; unmatched junction nucleotides: 14. The germline gives CDR1 SEHNR, CDR2 FQNEAQ (reference sequence). This CDR3 is built from 18 residues. CDR3 sequence: CASSSPLSGKGVYNEQFF. The CDR3 DNA follows: TGTGCCAGCAGCTCCCCGCTTAGCGGGAAAGGGGTCTACAATGAGCAGTTCTTC.

The J gene is TRBJ2-1, the V gene TRBV9; TRBD1 matches at 8 bases. CDR1 and CDR2 (germline): SGDLS, YYNGEE. The CDR3 runs 19 residues. J was trimmed by 0 bases and V by 5 bases; bases with no gene match: 16. CDR3 in amino acids: CASRLEQGELRSSYNEQFF. The CDR3, as DNA: TGTGCCAGCAGATTGGAACAGGGGGAACTACGGAGCTCCTACAATGAGCAGTTCTTC.

This rearrangement joins TRBV2 to TRBJ1-1; D uncertain. V lost 7 bases and J 1 base, leaving 10 bases between the germline ends. The CDR3 length is 13 residues. Germline loops: CDR1 SNHLY, CDR2 FYNNEI. CDR3 loop: CASISQANTEAFF. The CDR3 bases are TGTGCCAGCATATCCCAGGCGAACACTGAAGCTTTCTTT.

The table lists this clonotype with a few counts. The chain carries TRBV12-3 or TRBV12-4 and TRBJ1-2; maybe TRBD1 (6 bases). The CDR3 extends over 15 amino acids. The V end was cut by 6 bases, the J end by 4 bases, with 18 bases between. The CDR3 bases are TGTGCCAGCAGATCCACAGGGAAGAGCACCTATGGCTACACCTTC. Its translation: CASRSTGKSTYGYTF.

This clonotype was recorded a few times. The chain is built from TRBV2 and TRBJ2-3; possible D gene TRBD2, 5 bases. CDR1 SNHLY and CDR2 FYNNEI come from the germline V gene. V was pared by 5 bases and J by 11 bases, with 14 bases between. The CDR3 consists of 12 residues. This chain's CDR3 is CASSQTTQEQYF. The CDR3 nucleotides are TGTGCCAGCAGTCAGACTACGCAAGAGCAGTATTTT. The full variable domain, rest sourced from reference TRBV2 and TRBJ2-3, is EPEVTQTPSHQVTQMGQEVILRCVPISNHLYFYWYRQILGQKVEFLVSFYNNEISEKSEIFDDQFSVERPDGSNFTLKIRSTKLEDSAMYFCASSQTTQEQYFGPGTRLTVL.

This clonotype occurred a few times. The rearrangement links TRBV20-1 to TRBJ2-3; TRBD1 aligns across 8 bases. The CDR3 totals 14 residues. Germline lookup yields CDR1 DFQATT and CDR2 SNEGSKA (reference sequence). The trim removed 2 bases at V and 1 base at J, leaving 2 bases unmatched. The CDR3 here is CSARQGAGTDTQYF. The CDR3 bases are TGCAGTGCTAGACAGGGGGCGGGCACAGATACGCAGTATTTT.